This entry lists 14 T cell receptor beta chains sequenced from one sample in a study of blood T cell repertoires in COVID-19. Profiling relied on immunoSEQ multiplex PCR, and the TCRdb table lists in-frame clones only, not all of them. Here the sample spans a few hundred thousand clones, more than 90% being singletons. The sample taken for sequencing was peripheral blood. These receptors were collected from a person between 18 and 30 years old with COVID-19, enrolled during active disease.

V usage is TRBV1 and J usage is TRBJ2-1; TRBD2 is the table's D call and was not checked against the DNA. TRBV1 is deemed a pseudogene. The CDR3 covers 17 residues. The CDR3 is CTSSQDKVQRGYNEQFF. The CDR3 DNA reads TGCACCAGCAGCCAAGATAAGGTCCAGCGGGGCTACAATGAGCAGTTCTTC.

This chain links TRBV5-1 with TRBJ1-5; D is unresolved. The germline V and J ends were trimmed by 4 bases and 4 bases, with 9 bases remaining between them. The CDR3 consists of 13 residues. Germline V gives CDR1 SGHRS, CDR2 YFSETQ. The CDR3 reads CASSENINQPQHF. CDR3 DNA: TGCGCCAGCAGCGAAAACATAAATCAGCCCCAGCATTTT.

The rearrangement links TRBV7-9 to TRBJ2-7, with 12 bases that match TRBD2. CDR3 length equals 15 residues. The V and J ends lost 5 bases and 3 bases, in that order; junction bases with no gene match: 5. The germline CDR1 and CDR2 sequences are SEHNR and FQNEAQ (reference sequence). This CDR3 reads CASSPRLAGVYEQYF. The CDR3 DNA sequence: TGTGCCAGCAGCCCAAGACTAGCGGGAGTCTACGAGCAGTACTTC.

In this sample, this clone turned up once. The chain employs TRBV11-2 and TRBJ2-7, with 11 bases identical to TRBD2. The CDR3 extends over 19 amino acids. With V trimmed by 2 bases and J by 7 bases, 19 bases remained unmatched. Germline V gene lookup returns CDR1 SGHAT and CDR2 FQNNGV. CDR3 residues: CASSLRRTSGFAGSIEQYF. In DNA, the CDR3 is TGTGCCAGCAGCTTAAGGCGGACTAGCGGGTTCGCGGGTTCTATAGAGCAGTACTTC.

The chain joins TRBV7-9 to TRBJ1-1; perhaps TRBD1 as D (5 bases). The V gene's germline CDR1 is SEHNR and CDR2 FQNEAQ (reference sequence). This CDR3 has 13 amino acids. Between the trimmed V and J ends, which lost 2 bases and 1 base, there was a span of 5 bases. The CDR3, as DNA: TGTGCCAGCAGCTTACAGGGGAACACTGAAGCTTTCTTT. This gives the protein CASSLQGNTEAFF.

V is TRBV6-6 and J is TRBJ1-4; 8 bases map to TRBD1. The germline V gene has CDR1 MNHNY and CDR2 SVGAGI (reference sequence). V dropped 4 bases and J dropped 8; count of bases not matched to a gene: 6. The CDR3 consists of 14 residues. The CDR3 protein is CASSSVRQGEKLFF. CDR3 bases: TGTGCCAGCAGTTCTGTGAGACAGGGGGAAAAACTGTTTTTT.

The V and J genes are TRBV24-1 and TRBJ2-1; TRBD2 matches 8 bases. Germline CDR1 reads KGHDR; CDR2 reads SFDVKD. CDR3 size: 14 residues. V lost 1 base and J lost 10; bases outside the gene matches: 5. As DNA, the CDR3 is TGTGCCACCAGTGATTTTAAATTAGCGGGGGAGCAGTTCTTC. This codes for CATSDFKLAGEQFF.

CDR3 sequence reads: CASSPWGGQETQYF. In DNA, the CDR3 is TGTGCCAGCAGCCCTTGGGGGGGACAAGAGACCCAGTACTTC. J is TRBJ2-5 and V is TRBV3-1 (or the pseudogene TRBV3-2); 7 bases are a match to TRBD2. The CDR3 sequence is 14 residues long. The germline V gene encodes CDR1 LGHDT and CDR2 YNNKEL (reference sequence). V lost 4 bases, J lost 2 bases, and 4 bases stayed unmatched.

This clone was detected only a few times. V gene TRBV18 combines with J gene TRBJ1-4, with 7 bases matching TRBD1. V lost 3 bases and J lost 8; bases outside the gene matches: 3. This CDR3 comprises 13 residues. CDR1 and CDR2 from the germline V gene are KGHSH and LQKENI. The CDR3 loop reads CASSPEGAEKLFF. The CDR3 bases are TGTGCCAGCTCACCGGAGGGGGCCGAAAAACTGTTTTTT.

The V call is TRBV19, the J call TRBJ1-5; D not resolved. Per germline, CDR1 LNHDA and CDR2 SQIVND (reference sequence). Trimming removed 6 bases at V and 5 bases at J, with 11 bases between. The length of the CDR3 is 13 residues. Here the CDR3 DNA reads TGTGCCAGTAGCCTCGGACTTTATCAGCCCCAGCATTTT. Encoded protein: CASSLGLYQPQHF.

The chain joins TRBV5-4 to TRBJ2-5; 12 bases align to TRBD2. The CDR3 contains 15 residues. Germline loops: CDR1 SGHNT, CDR2 YYREEE (reference sequence). Losses at the gene ends were 4 bases for V and 2 bases for J; bases not matched to a gene: 3. The CDR3 region has the DNA TGTGCCAGCAGCACCGGGACTAGCGGGCAAGAGACCCAGTACTTC. It specifies CASSTGTSGQETQYF. Based on the CDR3 plus reference TRBV5-4 and TRBJ2-5, the full variable domain is ETGVTQSPTHLIKTRGQQVTLRCSSQSGHNTVSWYQQALGQGPQFIFQYYREEENGRGNFPPRFSGLQFPNYSSELNVNALELDDSALYLCASSTGTSGQETQYFGPGTRLLVL.

This clone was detected once. The chain has TRBV27 and TRBJ1-2; D uncertain. Germline lookup yields CDR1 MNHEY and CDR2 SMNVEV (reference sequence). The CDR3 extends over 14 amino acids. The V end was cut by 6 bases, the J end by 6 bases, with 17 bases between. CDR3 sequence: CASSLIPEVDGYTF. CDR3 DNA sequence: TGTGCCAGCAGCCTTATCCCTGAGGTGGATGGCTACACCTTC.

The gene calls are TRBV24-1 and TRBJ2-3, with 7 bases matching TRBD2. V was clipped by 3 bases and J by 1 base; unmatched bases: 9. CDR3 length equals 17 residues. Germline loops: CDR1 KGHDR, CDR2 SFDVKD. The CDR3 spells CATSDVGLADRTDTQYF. As DNA, the CDR3 is TGTGCCACCAGTGATGTGGGGCTAGCGGACCGCACAGATACGCAGTATTTT.

The chain joins TRBV19 to TRBJ2-7; 9 positions match TRBD2. The CDR3 extends over 14 amino acids. Germline V gives CDR1 LNHDA, CDR2 SQIVND (reference sequence). Trimming cost V 8 bases and J 0 bases; bases outside gene matches: 5. This CDR3 is CASGFSGSSYEQYF. For the CDR3, the DNA is TGTGCCAGTGGATTTAGCGGGAGCTCCTACGAGCAGTACTTC.